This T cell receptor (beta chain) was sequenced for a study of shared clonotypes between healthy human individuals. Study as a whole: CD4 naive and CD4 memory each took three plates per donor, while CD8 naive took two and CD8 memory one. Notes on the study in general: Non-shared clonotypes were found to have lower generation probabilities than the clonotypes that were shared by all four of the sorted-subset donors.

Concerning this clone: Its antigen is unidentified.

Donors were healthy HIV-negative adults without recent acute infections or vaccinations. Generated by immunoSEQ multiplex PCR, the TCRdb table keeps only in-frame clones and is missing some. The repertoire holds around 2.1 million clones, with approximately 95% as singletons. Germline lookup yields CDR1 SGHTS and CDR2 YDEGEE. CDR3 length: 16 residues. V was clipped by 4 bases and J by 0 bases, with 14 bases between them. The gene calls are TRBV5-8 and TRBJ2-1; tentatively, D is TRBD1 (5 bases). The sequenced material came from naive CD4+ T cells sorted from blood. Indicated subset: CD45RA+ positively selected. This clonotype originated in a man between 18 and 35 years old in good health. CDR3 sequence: CASSPGSKSSYNEQFF. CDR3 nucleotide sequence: TGTGCCAGCAGCCCAGGGTCTAAAAGCTCCTACAATGAGCAGTTCTTC.